The T cell receptor (beta chain) under discussion was sequenced for a study of blood T cells in healthy people across ages. V gave up 5 bases and J gave up 4 bases, with 17 bases separating them. Per germline, CDR1 LNHNV and CDR2 YYDKDF (reference sequence). This CDR3 spans 15 amino acids. Combining a sample-barcoded 5' primer with a J-beta primer mix, a second PCR ran for about 6 to 11 cycles. Template switching added a 12-random-nucleotide identifier to every cDNA molecule. A single record per CDR3 protein comes from TCRdb applying MiXCR to the 5' RACE reads. The data contain 1.5 million to 2 million distinct CDR3 sequences, over 25% of them singletons. Per-sample yields of isolated PBMCs were at least 6 million.

The sequenced sample consisted of blood. The sequence was obtained from a woman aged 25 to 39 in good health. The rearrangement links TRBV15 to TRBJ1-2, with unresolved D. The CDR3 DNA sequence: TGTGCCACCAGCCCCCGCACGGGAGGGCCCTATGGCTACACCTTC. The encoded protein is CATSPRTGGPYGYTF.